The 6 T cell receptor beta chains listed next were all sequenced from one sample in a study of shared T cell receptors in the human thymus. Data came from immunoSEQ multiplex PCR; TCRdb stores just in-frame clones and leaves some out. The sample has roughly 700,000 clones; around nine tenths are singletons. The data were also submitted as part of a second study, on human thymus T cells.

Sequencing was done on a sample of thymocytes. The receptors were gathered from a boy in the first two years of life with a congenital heart defect.

This chain uses TRBV5-4 with TRBJ2-2; D possibly corresponds to TRBD1 (5 bases). This CDR3 contains 17 residues. V lost 3 bases and J lost 2, with 17 bases in between. Germline values: CDR1 SGHNT, CDR2 YYREEE (reference sequence). The CDR3 nucleotides are TGTGCCAGCAGCTCGCCCGATAGGGGATCTAACACCGGGGAGCTGTTTTTT. Translated: CASSSPDRGSNTGELFF.

This clone has only one observation. The genes are TRBV7-6 and TRBJ2-3; 8 bases line up with TRBD2. The CDR3 sequence is 16 residues long. The germline CDR1 and CDR2 sequences are SGHVS and FNYEAQ. J lost 1 base, V lost 5 bases, and 8 bases had no gene match. The CDR3 spells CASSLLADERTDTQYF. The CDR3 region has the DNA TGTGCCAGCAGCCTACTAGCGGACGAACGCACAGATACGCAGTATTTT.

This rearrangement joins TRBV10-2 to TRBJ2-7; TRBD1 matches 11 bases. This CDR3 is 13 amino acids long. The V and J ends lost 6 bases and 7 bases, in that order; junction bases with no gene match: 5. Germline V CDR1 and CDR2: WSHSY, SAAADI. The CDR3: CASRDRGQGEQYF. Here the CDR3 DNA reads TGCGCCAGCAGGGACAGGGGGCAGGGAGAGCAGTACTTC.

V gene TRBV14 combines with J gene TRBJ2-2, with 8 bases identical to TRBD1. The length of the CDR3 is 17 residues. V lost 4 bases to trimming and J lost 3 bases; unmatched junction nucleotides: 10. Germline CDR1 is SGHDN and CDR2 is FVKESK. This chain's CDR3 is CASSPSPGQEHTGELFF. CDR3 in DNA: TGTGCCAGCAGCCCATCACCGGGACAGGAACACACCGGGGAGCTGTTTTTT.

The V call is TRBV4-3, the J call TRBJ2-1; weak D call: TRBD1 (5 bases). V lost 4 bases to trimming and J lost 6 bases, with 22 bases between them. Germline V CDR1 and CDR2: LGHNA, YSLEER. CDR3 size: 17 residues. In nucleotides, the CDR3 is TGCGCCAGCAGCCGAGCGAAACAGGTTCGGGTCGGCAATGAGCAGTTCTTC. Translating it yields CASSRAKQVRVGNEQFF.

The gene calls are TRBV30 and TRBJ2-2, with a possible D match to TRBD2 (6 bases). The V gene lost 4 bases and the J gene lost 3 bases, with 21 bases spanning the gap. This CDR3 comprises 17 residues. Germline CDR1 is GTSNPN and CDR2 is SVGIG (reference sequence). The CDR3 coding sequence is TGTGCCTGGACCCCCGGAAAGGAGCGGGTTTACACCGGGGAGCTGTTTTTT. This sequence encodes CAWTPGKERVYTGELFF.